These 15 T cell receptor beta chains were sequenced from one sample in a study of CD4 T cell repertoires in COVID-19. The table came from immunoSEQ multiplex PCR; TCRdb's copy has only in-frame clones and leaves some out. The sample records 65,000 to 95,000 clones, around four fifths being singletons. The input for sequencing was CD4+ T cells from peripheral blood, taken after recovery from COVID-19. Receptors were obtained from a human donor who had COVID-19.

The chain combines TRBV19 with TRBJ2-1, with a tentative D call TRBD2 (6 bases). The CDR3 has 15 residues. The germline CDR1 and CDR2 sequences are LNHDA and SQIVND (reference sequence). V lost 6 bases and J 4 bases, leaving 16 bases between the germline ends. Here the CDR3 reads CASSTSPSGYNEQFF. CDR3 nucleotides: TGTGCCAGTAGCACTAGCCCCTCCGGGTACAATGAGCAGTTCTTC. Full variable domain (remainder filled in from reference TRBV19 and TRBJ2-1): DGGITQSPKYLFRKEGQNVTLSCEQNLNHDAMYWYRQDPGQGLRLIYYSQIVNDFQKGDIAEGYSVSREKKESFPLTVTSAQKNPTAFYLCASSTSPSGYNEQFFGPGTRLTVL.

The chain employs TRBV5-8 and TRBJ1-6; unclear D gene. The CDR3 contains 14 residues. Trimming removed 4 bases at V and 2 bases at J, with 7 bases between. CDR1 is SGHTS, CDR2 YDEGEE, per germline. CDR3 amino acids: CASSPPTYNSPLHF. The CDR3 DNA is TGTGCCAGCAGCCCCCCCACCTATAATTCACCCCTCCACTTT.

The V gene is TRBV4-1, the J gene TRBJ2-1; 11 positions match TRBD2. Germline V CDR1 and CDR2: MGHRA, YSYEKL. The CDR3 covers 17 residues. V gave up 3 bases and J gave up 1 base; unmatched junction bases: 5. CDR3 sequence (DNA): TGCGCCAGCAGCCACGCTAGCGGGGGGCCATCCTACAATGAGCAGTTCTTC. Protein sequence: CASSHASGGPSYNEQFF.

The rearrangement uses TRBV7-8 and TRBJ1-2; 8 bases are a match to TRBD1. The germline gives CDR1 SGHVS, CDR2 FQNEAQ. The V and J ends lost 5 bases and 8 bases, in that order; junction bases with no gene match: 10. There are 14 residues in the CDR3. The CDR3 region has the DNA TGTGCCAGCAGCCTGCGGGACAGGTCTGCCGGCTACACCTTC. Translating gives CASSLRDRSAGYTF.

CDR3 residues: CASRARDSGNTIYF. CDR3 coding DNA: TGTGCCAGTAGGGCTAGGGATTCCGGAAACACCATATATTTT. The chain employs TRBV19 and TRBJ1-3; no clear D gene. Germline values: CDR1 LNHDA, CDR2 SQIVND (reference sequence). This CDR3 is built from 14 residues. V gave up 6 bases and J gave up 4 bases, with 13 bases separating them.

The rearrangement links TRBV3-1 (or the pseudogene TRBV3-2) to TRBJ2-3, with D possibly TRBD2 on 5 matching bases. Germline V lookup: CDR1 LGHDT, CDR2 YNNKEL (reference sequence). The ends were cut back, 2 bases at V and 6 bases at J, with 6 bases in the middle. The CDR3 totals 12 residues. CDR3 nucleotides: TGTGCCAGCAGCCAAAAGCGGGATACGCAGTATTTT. Its translation is CASSQKRDTQYF.

Comment on this clone: Within the sample, other DNA sequences also encode this same CDR3. The chain combines TRBV2 with TRBJ1-1, with 7 bases lining up with TRBD1. CDR1 is SNHLY and CDR2 is FYNNEI in the germline V gene. V was clipped by 5 bases and J by 1 base; unmatched bases: 7. The CDR3 is made up of 15 amino acids. The CDR3 nucleotides read TGTGCCAGCAGTCGCGATACAGGGGAGAACACTGAAGCTTTCTTT. The encoded protein is CASSRDTGENTEAFF.

This chain connects TRBV30 to TRBJ1-6, with a tentative D call TRBD1 (6 bases). The germline gives CDR1 GTSNPN, CDR2 SVGIG (reference sequence). The V gene lost 2 bases and the J gene lost 9 bases, with 11 bases spanning the gap. The CDR3 runs 13 residues. CDR3 in DNA: TGTGCCTGGAGTAGGAGGGGGGTTTCACCCCTCCACTTT. It encodes CAWSRRGVSPLHF.

The chain uses TRBV10-2 and TRBJ1-3, with D hard to call. In germline, CDR1 is WSHSY, CDR2 SAAADI. Trimming took 3 bases from V and 0 from J, leaving 9 bases between them. This CDR3 has 15 amino acids. In nucleotides, the CDR3 is TGCGCCAGCAGTGATTTAGATTACTCTGGAAACACCATATATTTT. Protein sequence: CASSDLDYSGNTIYF.

V gene TRBV5-4 combines with J gene TRBJ1-2; D uncertain. V was pared by 0 bases and J by 8 bases, with 17 bases between. The germline gives CDR1 SGHNT, CDR2 YYREEE (reference sequence). The CDR3 loop spans 15 amino acids. The CDR3 sequence is CASSLEEVATSGYTF. CDR3 DNA sequence: TGTGCCAGCAGCTTGGAGGAGGTAGCTACCTCGGGCTACACCTTC.

This clone was seen ten or more times. The chain recombines TRBV6-1 with TRBJ2-1; 16 bases agree with TRBD2. Germline V CDR1 and CDR2: MNHNS, SASEGT. V gave up 4 bases and J gave up 6 bases; unmatched junction bases: 9. The CDR3 runs 18 residues. CDR3 loop: CASSAHGTSGRASNEQFF. The CDR3 nucleotides are TGTGCCAGCAGTGCTCACGGGACTAGCGGGAGGGCCAGCAATGAGCAGTTCTTC.

V usage is TRBV7-2 and J usage is TRBJ2-2, with D unclear. The V gene's germline CDR1 is SGHTA and CDR2 FQGNSA. CDR3 length: 13 residues. The germline V and J ends were trimmed by 4 bases and 7 bases, with 10 bases remaining between them. For the CDR3, the DNA is TGTGCCAGCAGCTCCGACGTGGGCGGGGAGCTGTTTTTT. This encodes CASSSDVGGELFF.

This chain joins TRBV7-9 and TRBJ2-3, with D perhaps TRBD2 (6 bases). This CDR3 has 13 residues. Germline V gene sequence: CDR1 SEHNR, CDR2 FQNEAQ (reference sequence). V gave up 6 bases and J gave up 3 bases, with 10 bases separating them. The CDR3 sequence is CASSWDSTDTQYF. In nucleotides, the CDR3 is TGTGCCAGCAGTTGGGACTCTACAGATACGCAGTATTTT. Drawing the rest from reference TRBV7-9 and TRBJ2-3, the complete variable domain is DTGVSQNPRHKITKRGQNVTFRCDPISEHNRLYWYRQTLGQGPEFLTYFQNEAQLEKSRLLSDRFSAERPKGSFSTLEIQRTEQGDSAMYLCASSWDSTDTQYFGPGTRLTVL.

The rearrangement joins TRBV23-1 to TRBJ2-2; 8 bases are a match to TRBD2. TRBV23-1 falls under the ORF class, with uncertain function. The CDR3 spans 18 residues. J gave up 3 bases and V 0 bases, and 9 bases lay outside the gene matches. The CDR3: CASSQSAGGGGHTGELFF. CDR3 nucleotides: TGCGCCAGCAGTCAATCCGCGGGGGGCGGGGGCCACACCGGGGAGCTGTTTTTT.

Details on this clone: At one end the junction does not follow the germline gene, possibly because of a read error. The chain joins TRBV28 to TRBJ2-1; 13 bases match TRBD2. Looked up from germline, CDR1 is MDHEN and CDR2 is SYDVKM. The CDR3 runs 13 residues. CDR3 in amino acids: CASSLSGTSGKLF. CDR3 DNA sequence: TGTGCCAGCAGTTTATCCGGGACTAGCGGGAAACTCTTC. Filled out from reference TRBV28 and TRBJ2-1, the complete variable domain reads DVKVTQSSRYLVKRTGEKVFLECVQDMDHENMFWYRQDPGLGLRLIYFSYDVKMKEKGDIPEGYSVSREKKERFSLILESASTNQTSMYLCASSLSGTSGKLFGPGTRLTVL.